A single sample is the source of the 16 T cell receptor beta chains below, sequenced in a study of cytomegalovirus exposure and HLA in healthy donors. The PCR employed 60 Vbeta primers together with 13 Jbeta primers. TCRdb keeps only in-frame clones here, not all; method: immunoSEQ multiplex PCR. This sample yields about 160,000 clones, of which 71% are seen a single time; 2.8% belongs to the top ten. The sequencing sample was made of PBMCs. All receptors come from a woman under 40 in good health and CMV-seronegative.

This clone was recorded a few times. The CDR3 sequence: CASSPLDTGELFF. CDR3 nucleotide sequence: TGTGCCAGCAGTCCACTAGACACCGGGGAGCTGTTTTTT. This chain joins TRBV6-4 and TRBJ2-2; D perhaps matches TRBD2 (5 bases). The CDR3 loop spans 13 amino acids. Germline CDR1 is MRHNA and CDR2 is SNTAGT. V lost 5 bases to trimming and J lost 3 bases, with 7 bases between them.

The J gene is TRBJ2-1, the V gene TRBV19, with TRBD2 matching over 14 bases. J gave up 5 bases and V 5 bases, and 5 bases lay outside the gene matches. The CDR3 has 16 amino acids. Germline V CDR1 and CDR2: LNHDA, SQIVND (reference sequence). In DNA form, the CDR3 reads TGTGCCAGTAGTCTTCGACTAGCGGGGGGGGACAATGAGCAGTTCTTC. Translated: CASSLRLAGGDNEQFF.

The chain combines TRBV4-3 with TRBJ2-2, with a weak D call TRBD2 (5 bases). The length of the CDR3 is 17 residues. CDR1 and CDR2 (germline): LGHNA, YSLEER. V gave up 0 bases and J gave up 6 bases, with 17 bases separating them. In DNA form, the CDR3 reads TGCGCCAGCAGCCAAGATGGCCCTCCACTAGTTGCCGGGGAGCTGTTTTTT. This codes for CASSQDGPPLVAGELFF.

This clone was recorded once. V and J are TRBV28 and TRBJ1-6; 7 bases map to TRBD1. CDR1 and CDR2 from the germline V gene are MDHEN and SYDVKM. The CDR3 is 14 amino acids. V was clipped by 6 bases and J by 7 bases; unmatched bases: 6. The CDR3: CASSFAQGNSPLHF. DNA for the CDR3: TGTGCCAGCAGCTTTGCACAGGGGAATTCACCCCTCCACTTT.

This clone was recorded only once. The gene calls are TRBV27 and TRBJ2-1; the match to TRBD2 covers 8 bases. The CDR3 has 15 amino acids. Germline lookup yields CDR1 MNHEY and CDR2 SMNVEV (reference sequence). The J segment lost 1 base and the V segment lost 2 bases, leaving 1 base of the junction unmatched. CDR3 sequence: CASSLVAGSYNEQFF. The CDR3 nucleotides are TGTGCCAGCAGTTTAGTAGCGGGGTCCTACAATGAGCAGTTCTTC.

The chain combines TRBV5-1 with TRBJ2-7, with TRBD1 matching over 7 bases. CDR3 length: 12 residues. Per germline, CDR1 SGHRS and CDR2 YFSETQ. The V and J ends lost 4 bases and 7 bases, in that order; junction bases with no gene match: 5. CDR3 sequence reads: CASSKDRTEQYF. In DNA, the CDR3 is TGCGCCAGCAGCAAGGACAGGACAGAGCAGTACTTC. The full variable domain, its missing parts supplied by reference TRBV5-1 and TRBJ2-7, is KAGVTQTPRYLIKTRGQQVTLSCSPISGHRSVSWYQQTPGQGLQFLFEYFSETQRNKGNFPGRFSGRQFSNSRSEMNVSTLELGDSALYLCASSKDRTEQYFGPGTRLTVT.

Points on this clone: Other DNA sequences in the same sample also yield this CDR3. The chain joins TRBV7-2 to TRBJ2-3; no definite D call. Germline CDR1 reads SGHTA; CDR2 reads FQGNSA. There are 12 residues in the CDR3. The V and J ends lost 2 bases and 5 bases respectively, with 5 bases between them. CDR3 sequence: CASSLRLDTQYF. The CDR3 coding sequence is TGTGCCAGCAGCTTACGGTTAGATACGCAGTATTTT.

This clone was picked up a small number of times. V is TRBV5-1 and J is TRBJ1-3; D is uncertain. CDR1 SGHRS and CDR2 YFSETQ come from the germline V gene. The CDR3 has 15 amino acids. Trimming took off 4 bases at V and 0 bases at J, with 11 bases between the two ends. The CDR3 bases are TGCGCCAGCAGCCCCCGTGCGGTCTCTGGAAACACCATATATTTT. Protein: CASSPRAVSGNTIYF.

V usage is TRBV2 and J usage is TRBJ1-3, with 7 bases that match TRBD1. The CDR3 runs 14 residues. The germline V gene encodes CDR1 SNHLY and CDR2 FYNNEI. The junction had 4 bases not matched to a gene; V was cut back by 6 bases and J by 2 bases. The CDR3 DNA reads as TGTGCCAGCAGCTCGACAGGGCCTGGAAACACCATATATTTT. It yields the protein CASSSTGPGNTIYF.

The V call is TRBV19, the J call TRBJ2-7, with a tentative D call TRBD1 (6 bases). Germline values: CDR1 LNHDA, CDR2 SQIVND (reference sequence). The CDR3 loop spans 13 amino acids. V was trimmed by 8 bases and J by 1 base, leaving 12 bases between them. CDR3 DNA sequence: TGTGCCAGTGCACAGGGATGGTCCTACGAGCAGTACTTC. It specifies CASAQGWSYEQYF.

J is TRBJ1-1 and V is TRBV6-1, with D perhaps TRBD1 (6 bases). CDR1 MNHNS and CDR2 SASEGT come from the germline V gene. The V and J ends lost 6 bases and 4 bases respectively, with 9 bases between them. This CDR3 is built from 12 residues. DNA of the CDR3: TGTGCCAGCAGCTACAGGGTCACTGAAGCTTTCTTT. Translating gives CASSYRVTEAFF.

The DNA for the CDR3 is TGTGCCAGTAGTAACCTTCTAGCGGGGGGCACAGATACGCAGTATTTT. Its protein is CASSNLLAGGTDTQYF. The chain joins TRBV19 to TRBJ2-3; 10 bases fit TRBD2. Germline lookup yields CDR1 LNHDA and CDR2 SQIVND (reference sequence). The junction had 5 bases not matched to a gene; V was cut back by 4 bases and J by 1 base. CDR3 length equals 16 residues.

The V call is TRBV18, the J call TRBJ1-2; TRBD1 is a possible D gene (6 bases). CDR3 size: 15 residues. From germline, CDR1 is KGHSH and CDR2 LQKENI. V was pared by 4 bases and J by 6 bases, with 18 bases between. Written as DNA, the CDR3 is TGTGCCAGCTCACTAGCAGGGGCTCGAAAGGATGGCTACACCTTC. Protein product: CASSLAGARKDGYTF.

In regard to this clone: Its ends do not fully match the called genes, so a read error is possible. The chain employs TRBV7-2 and TRBJ2-1, with D possibly being TRBD2 (5 bases). This CDR3 has 14 amino acids. From germline, CDR1 is SGHTA and CDR2 FQGNSA. Written as DNA, the CDR3 is TGTGCCAGCAGCTTAGCGAGGGCAGACGCCCCTCAGGTCTTC. Its translation is CASSLARADAPQVF.

This clone appeared a few times. The chain recombines TRBV5-1 with TRBJ2-5, with TRBD2 matching over 13 bases. Germline CDR1 and CDR2: SGHRS and YFSETQ. The CDR3 contains 16 residues. After removal of 4 bases from V and 5 bases from J, the junction contained 8 bases not matched to a gene. The CDR3 region has the DNA TGCGCCAGCAGCGTTGGACTAGCGGGAGATAGCGAGACCCAGTACTTC. It codes for CASSVGLAGDSETQYF.

The gene calls are TRBV4-2 and TRBJ2-1; 8 positions match TRBD2. This CDR3 has 17 amino acids. Germline V gene data show CDR1 as LGHNA and CDR2 as YNFKEQ. The trim removed 2 bases at V and 5 bases at J, leaving 11 bases unmatched. This CDR3 reads CASSQLGRIAGNNEQFF. DNA of the CDR3: TGTGCCAGCAGCCAATTGGGGCGGATAGCGGGAAACAATGAGCAGTTCTTC.